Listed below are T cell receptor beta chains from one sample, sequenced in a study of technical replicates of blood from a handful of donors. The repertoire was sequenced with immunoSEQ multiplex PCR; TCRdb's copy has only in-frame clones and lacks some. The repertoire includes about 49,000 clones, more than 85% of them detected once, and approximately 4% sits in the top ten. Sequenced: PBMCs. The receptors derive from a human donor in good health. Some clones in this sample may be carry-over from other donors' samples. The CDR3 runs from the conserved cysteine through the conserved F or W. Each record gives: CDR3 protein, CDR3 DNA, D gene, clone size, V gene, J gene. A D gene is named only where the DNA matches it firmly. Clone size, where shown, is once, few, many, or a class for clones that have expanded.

CDR3 protein: CASSLGGASNSPLHF; CDR3 DNA: TGCGCCAGCAGCTTGGGAGGTGCTTCAAATTCACCCCTCCACTTT; D gene: NA; clone size: NA; V gene: TRBV5-1; J gene: TRBJ1-6
CDR3 protein: CASSLRGGQTDTQYF; CDR3 DNA: TGTGCCAGCAGCTTACGGGGGGGTCAAACAGATACGCAGTATTTT; D gene: TRBD2; clone size: few; V gene: TRBV13; J gene: TRBJ2-3
CDR3 protein: CAWSLERSYGYTF; CDR3 DNA: TGTGCCTGGAGTTTGGAGAGGTCCTATGGCTACACCTTC; D gene: NA; clone size: once; V gene: TRBV30; J gene: TRBJ1-2
CDR3 protein: CATSILPAGTSAGHEQFF; CDR3 DNA: TGTGCCACCAGCATACTCCCAGCCGGGACTAGCGCCGGTCATGAGCAGTTCTTC; D gene: TRBD2; clone size: NA; V gene: TRBV15; J gene: TRBJ2-1
CDR3 protein: CAWRGQGAIGYEQYF; CDR3 DNA: TGTGCCTGGAGGGGACAGGGGGCGATCGGCTACGAGCAGTACTTC; D gene: TRBD1; clone size: NA; V gene: TRBV30; J gene: TRBJ2-7
CDR3 protein: CASSRRTGGGASDTQYF; CDR3 DNA: TGCGCCAGCAGCCGGAGGACTGGCGGGGGGGCTTCAGATACGCAGTATTTT; D gene: TRBD2; clone size: once; V gene: TRBV4-3; J gene: TRBJ2-3
CDR3 protein: CASVVGHGSAREYGYTF; CDR3 DNA: TGTGCTAGTGTTGTCGGTCACGGCTCGGCACGGGAATATGGCTACACCTTC; D gene: NA; clone size: NA; V gene: TRBV12-5; J gene: TRBJ1-2
CDR3 protein: CASSSQTSGGSEQYF; CDR3 DNA: TGTGCCAGCAGCTCCCAGACTAGCGGCGGGTCCGAGCAGTACTTC; D gene: TRBD2; clone size: NA; V gene: TRBV7-2; J gene: TRBJ2-7
CDR3 protein: CASSVGTGGQPQHF; CDR3 DNA: TGTGCCAGCAGCGTAGGGACAGGAGGTCAGCCCCAGCATTTT; D gene: TRBD1; clone size: NA; V gene: TRBV9; J gene: TRBJ1-5
CDR3 protein: CAQGLGSYNEQFF; CDR3 DNA: TGTGCCCAGGGACTAGGGTCCTACAATGAGCAGTTCTTC; D gene: TRBD2; clone size: few; V gene: TRBV30; J gene: TRBJ2-1
CDR3 protein: CASSSDFRFYGYTF; CDR3 DNA: TGTGCCAGCAGTTCTGATTTTCGGTTCTATGGCTACACCTTC; D gene: NA; clone size: NA; V gene: TRBV2; J gene: TRBJ1-2
CDR3 protein: CASSLGGTGRSNQPQHF; CDR3 DNA: TGTGCCAGCAGCTTGGGGGGGACAGGGAGGAGCAATCAGCCCCAGCATTTT; D gene: TRBD1; clone size: NA; V gene: TRBV5-6; J gene: TRBJ1-5
CDR3 protein: CATCDSLNTEAFF; CDR3 DNA: TGTGCCACCTGCGACAGCCTGAACACTGAAGCTTTCTTT; D gene: NA; clone size: once; V gene: TRBV27; J gene: TRBJ1-1
CDR3 protein: CASSVVDSTYEQYF; CDR3 DNA: TGTGCCAGCAGCGTAGTCGACAGTACCTACGAGCAGTACTTC; D gene: NA; clone size: NA; V gene: TRBV9; J gene: TRBJ2-7
CDR3 protein: CASTKVGGTEAFF; CDR3 DNA: TGTGCCAGCACAAAAGTAGGGGGCACTGAAGCTTTCTTT; D gene: NA; clone size: NA; V gene: TRBV6-6; J gene: TRBJ1-1
CDR3 protein: CAWSRVKTDTQYF; CDR3 DNA: TGTGCCTGGAGCCGGGTTAAGACAGATACGCAGTATTTT; D gene: NA; clone size: NA; V gene: TRBV30; J gene: TRBJ2-3
CDR3 protein: CSASLEETIYF; CDR3 DNA: TGCAGTGCCAGTTTAGAGGAAACCATATATTTT; D gene: NA; clone size: NA; V gene: TRBV20-1; J gene: TRBJ1-3
CDR3 protein: CASTKQTGLNEKLFF; CDR3 DNA: TGTGCCAGCACTAAACAGACAGGCCTGAATGAAAAACTGTTTTTT; D gene: NA; clone size: once; V gene: TRBV2; J gene: TRBJ1-4
CDR3 protein: CASSQGDRENSPLHF; CDR3 DNA: TGTGCCAGCAGCCAAGGGGACAGAGAGAATTCACCCCTCCACTTT; D gene: TRBD1; clone size: NA; V gene: TRBV11-2; J gene: TRBJ1-6
CDR3 protein: CASSLGAGVSTDTQYF; CDR3 DNA: TGTGCCAGCAGCTTGGGGGCGGGGGTAAGCACAGATACGCAGTATTTT; D gene: TRBD2; clone size: NA; V gene: TRBV5-6; J gene: TRBJ2-3
CDR3 protein: CASSRTGGRSNQPQHF; CDR3 DNA: TGTGCCAGCTCGCGAACAGGGGGTAGGAGCAATCAGCCCCAGCATTTT; D gene: TRBD1; clone size: NA; V gene: TRBV18; J gene: TRBJ1-5
CDR3 protein: CRVVGAGNEQFF; CDR3 DNA: TGCCGTGTAGTGGGTGCGGGGAATGAGCAGTTCTTC; D gene: NA; clone size: NA; V gene: TRBV29-1; J gene: TRBJ2-1
CDR3 protein: CASSGQGSGNSPLHF; CDR3 DNA: TGCGCCAGCAGCGGACAGGGATCTGGTAATTCACCCCTCCACTTT; D gene: TRBD1; clone size: NA; V gene: TRBV4-1; J gene: TRBJ1-6
CDR3 protein: CASSEEGDSYNEQFF; CDR3 DNA: TGTGCCAGCAGTGAGGAGGGAGACTCCTACAATGAGCAGTTCTTC; D gene: NA; clone size: NA; V gene: TRBV6-4; J gene: TRBJ2-1
CDR3 protein: CASSRTGGQGNNEQFF; CDR3 DNA: TGCGCCAGCAGCCGAACGGGGGGGCAGGGAAACAATGAGCAGTTCTTC; D gene: TRBD2; clone size: NA; V gene: TRBV4-1; J gene: TRBJ2-1
CDR3 protein: CASSLLTQGAYEQYF; CDR3 DNA: TGTGCCAGCAGCTTGTTAACCCAGGGGGCCTACGAGCAGTACTTC; D gene: TRBD1; clone size: NA; V gene: TRBV5-6; J gene: TRBJ2-7
CDR3 protein: CASSRGPDGYTF; CDR3 DNA: TGTGCCAGCAGCCGTGGGCCCGATGGCTACACCTTC; D gene: NA; clone size: NA; V gene: TRBV7-9; J gene: TRBJ1-2
CDR3 protein: CASSQDKSTSGGAYTQYF; CDR3 DNA: TGCGCCAGCAGCCAAGATAAATCGACTAGCGGGGGGGCCTACACGCAGTATTTT; D gene: TRBD2; clone size: NA; V gene: TRBV4-3; J gene: TRBJ2-3
CDR3 protein: CSVQRQGAYEQYF; CDR3 DNA: TGCAGCGTTCAGCGTCAAGGGGCCTACGAGCAGTACTTC; D gene: NA; clone size: NA; V gene: TRBV29-1; J gene: TRBJ2-7
CDR3 protein: CASTLGQGLNYGYTF; CDR3 DNA: TGTGCCAGCACCCTGGGACAGGGTCTAAACTATGGCTACACCTTC; D gene: TRBD1; clone size: NA; V gene: TRBV6-1; J gene: TRBJ1-2
CDR3 protein: CAWNPTGFGANVLTF; CDR3 DNA: TGTGCCTGGAACCCGACAGGGTTTGGGGCCAACGTCCTGACTTTC; D gene: TRBD1; clone size: NA; V gene: TRBV30; J gene: TRBJ2-6
CDR3 protein: CASSKGQGDYGYTF; CDR3 DNA: TGTGCCAGCAGCAAGGGACAGGGCGACTATGGCTACACCTTC; D gene: TRBD1; clone size: NA; V gene: TRBV5-4; J gene: TRBJ1-2
CDR3 protein: CASSQATGLRSYEQYF; CDR3 DNA: TGCGCCAGCAGCCAAGCCACCGGACTACGCTCCTACGAGCAGTACTTC; D gene: NA; clone size: NA; V gene: TRBV4-3; J gene: TRBJ2-7
CDR3 protein: CASSPGQHYEQYF; CDR3 DNA: TGCGCCAGCAGCCCCGGACAGCACTACGAGCAGTACTTC; D gene: NA; clone size: NA; V gene: TRBV4-3; J gene: TRBJ2-7
CDR3 protein: CASSLRENTEAFF; CDR3 DNA: TGTGCCAGCAGCTTGAGGGAAAACACTGAAGCTTTCTTT; D gene: NA; clone size: NA; V gene: TRBV7-3; J gene: TRBJ1-1
CDR3 protein: CASSLESIRELYGYTF; CDR3 DNA: TGTGCCAGCAGCTTAGAATCCATCCGGGAGCTCTATGGCTACACCTTC; D gene: NA; clone size: NA; V gene: TRBV7-9; J gene: TRBJ1-2
CDR3 protein: CASSREDRGYEQYF; CDR3 DNA: TGTGCCAGCAGCCGGGAGGACAGGGGCTACGAGCAGTACTTC; D gene: TRBD1; clone size: NA; V gene: TRBV5-4; J gene: TRBJ2-7
CDR3 protein: CASSTAGSGNTIYF; CDR3 DNA: TGTGCCAGTAGTACCGCGGGGTCTGGAAACACCATATATTTT; D gene: NA; clone size: NA; V gene: TRBV19; J gene: TRBJ1-3
CDR3 protein: CASSQVETAQETQYF; CDR3 DNA: TGCGCCAGCAGCCAAGTGGAGACAGCGCAAGAGACCCAGTACTTC; D gene: NA; clone size: NA; V gene: TRBV4-1; J gene: TRBJ2-5
CDR3 protein: CASSPTGAGETQYF; CDR3 DNA: TGTGCCAGCAGCCCGACAGGGGCGGGGGAGACCCAGTACTTC; D gene: TRBD1; clone size: NA; V gene: TRBV7-9; J gene: TRBJ2-5
CDR3 protein: CASSYDGDQPQHF; CDR3 DNA: TGTGCCAGCAGCTACGACGGGGATCAGCCCCAGCATTTT; D gene: NA; clone size: NA; V gene: TRBV11-1; J gene: TRBJ1-5
CDR3 protein: CASSYSWTDNEQFF; CDR3 DNA: TGTGCCAGCAGTTACTCTTGGACAGACAATGAGCAGTTCTTC; D gene: NA; clone size: once; V gene: TRBV6-5; J gene: TRBJ2-1
CDR3 protein: CASSHPGGGSPLHF; CDR3 DNA: TGTGCCAGCAGTCATCCAGGGGGCGGTTCACCCCTCCACTTT; D gene: TRBD1; clone size: few; V gene: TRBV5-6; J gene: TRBJ1-6